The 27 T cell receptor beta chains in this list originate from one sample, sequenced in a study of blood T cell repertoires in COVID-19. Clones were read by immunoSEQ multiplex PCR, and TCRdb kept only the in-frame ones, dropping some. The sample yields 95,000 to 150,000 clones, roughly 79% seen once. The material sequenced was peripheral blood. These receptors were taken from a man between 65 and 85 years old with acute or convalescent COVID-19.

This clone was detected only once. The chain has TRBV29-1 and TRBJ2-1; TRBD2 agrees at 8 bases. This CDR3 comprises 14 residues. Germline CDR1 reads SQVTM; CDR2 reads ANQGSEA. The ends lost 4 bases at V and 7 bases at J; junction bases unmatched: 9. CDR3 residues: CSVVSGGPGNEQFF. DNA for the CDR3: TGCAGCGTTGTAAGCGGGGGCCCTGGAAATGAGCAGTTCTTC.

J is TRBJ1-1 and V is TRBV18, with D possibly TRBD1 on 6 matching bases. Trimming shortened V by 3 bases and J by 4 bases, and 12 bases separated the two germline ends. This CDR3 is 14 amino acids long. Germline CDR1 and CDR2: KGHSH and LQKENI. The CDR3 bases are TGTGCCAGCTCACCTACACAGGGAGTCACTGAAGCTTTCTTT. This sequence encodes CASSPTQGVTEAFF.

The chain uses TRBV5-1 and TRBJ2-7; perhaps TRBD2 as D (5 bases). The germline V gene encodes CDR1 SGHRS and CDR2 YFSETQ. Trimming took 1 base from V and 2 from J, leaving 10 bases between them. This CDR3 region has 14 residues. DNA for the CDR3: TGCGCCAGCAGCTTGAACAGCGGAACCTACGAGCAGTACTTC. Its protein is CASSLNSGTYEQYF.

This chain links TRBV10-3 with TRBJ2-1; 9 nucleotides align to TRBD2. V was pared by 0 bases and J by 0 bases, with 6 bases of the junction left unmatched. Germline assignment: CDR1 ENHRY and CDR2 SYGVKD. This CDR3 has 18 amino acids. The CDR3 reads CAISESRSTSGSYNEQFF. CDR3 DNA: TGTGCCATCAGTGAGTCGCGTTCGACTAGCGGCTCCTACAATGAGCAGTTCTTC.

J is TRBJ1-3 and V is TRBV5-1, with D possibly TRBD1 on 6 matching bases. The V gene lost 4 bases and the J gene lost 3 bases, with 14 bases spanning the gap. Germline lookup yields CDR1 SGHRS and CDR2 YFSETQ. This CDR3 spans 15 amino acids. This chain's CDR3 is CASSEGHQSGNTIYF. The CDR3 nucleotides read TGCGCCAGCAGCGAGGGACACCAAAGTGGAAACACCATATATTTT.

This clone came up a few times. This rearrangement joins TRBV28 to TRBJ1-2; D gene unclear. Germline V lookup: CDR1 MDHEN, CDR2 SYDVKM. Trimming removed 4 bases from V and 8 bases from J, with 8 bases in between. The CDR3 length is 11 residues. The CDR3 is CASSWQLGYTF. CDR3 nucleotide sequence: TGTGCCAGCAGTTGGCAGTTGGGCTACACCTTC.

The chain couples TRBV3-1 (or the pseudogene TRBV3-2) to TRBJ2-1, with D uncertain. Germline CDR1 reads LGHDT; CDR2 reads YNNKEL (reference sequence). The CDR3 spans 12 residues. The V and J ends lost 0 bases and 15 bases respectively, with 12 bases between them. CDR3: CASSQETRSRFF. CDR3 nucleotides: TGTGCCAGCAGCCAAGAGACGCGTAGCAGGTTCTTC.

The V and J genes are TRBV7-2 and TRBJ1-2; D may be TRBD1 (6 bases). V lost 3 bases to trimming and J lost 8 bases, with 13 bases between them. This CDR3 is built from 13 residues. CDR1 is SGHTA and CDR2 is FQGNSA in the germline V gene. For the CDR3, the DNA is TGTGCCAGCAGCTTTCCAGGGGCGCTGGGCTACACCTTC. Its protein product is CASSFPGALGYTF.

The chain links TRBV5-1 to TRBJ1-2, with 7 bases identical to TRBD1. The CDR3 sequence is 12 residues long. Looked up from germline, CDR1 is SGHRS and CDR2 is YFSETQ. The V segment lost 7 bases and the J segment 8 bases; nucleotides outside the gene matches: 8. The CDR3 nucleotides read TGCGCCAGCCGGCCTACAGGGGTCGGCTACACCTTC. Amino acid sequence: CASRPTGVGYTF.

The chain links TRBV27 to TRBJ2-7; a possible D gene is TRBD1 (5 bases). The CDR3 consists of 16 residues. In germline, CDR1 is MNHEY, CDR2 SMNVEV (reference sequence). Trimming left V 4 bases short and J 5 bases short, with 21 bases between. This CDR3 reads CASSSMTTVISHEQYF. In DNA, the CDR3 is TGTGCCAGCAGTTCTATGACGACAGTTATCAGCCACGAGCAGTACTTC.

The CDR3 DNA follows: TGTGCCAGCAGCTATGGGACAGGGGGCGAGGAGCCCCAGCATTTT. Amino acids: CASSYGTGGEEPQHF. The chain links TRBV5-4 to TRBJ1-5; the match to TRBD1 covers 12 bases. CDR3 length equals 15 residues. In germline, CDR1 is SGHNT, CDR2 YYREEE (reference sequence). V shed 3 bases, J shed 8 bases, and the junction held 6 bases outside the gene matches.

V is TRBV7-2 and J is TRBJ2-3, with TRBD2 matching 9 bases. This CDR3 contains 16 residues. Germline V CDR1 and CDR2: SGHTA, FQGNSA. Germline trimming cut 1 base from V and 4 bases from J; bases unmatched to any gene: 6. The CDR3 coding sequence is TGTGCCAGCAGCTTAGGGCTTGGCGGGGGGGCAGATACGCAGTATTTT. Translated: CASSLGLGGGADTQYF.

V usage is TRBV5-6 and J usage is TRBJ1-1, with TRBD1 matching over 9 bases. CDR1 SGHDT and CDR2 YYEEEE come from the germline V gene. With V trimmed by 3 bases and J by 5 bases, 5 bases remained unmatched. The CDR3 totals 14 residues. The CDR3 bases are TGTGCCAGCAGCTATTATGGACAGGGGACTGAAGCTTTCTTT. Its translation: CASSYYGQGTEAFF.

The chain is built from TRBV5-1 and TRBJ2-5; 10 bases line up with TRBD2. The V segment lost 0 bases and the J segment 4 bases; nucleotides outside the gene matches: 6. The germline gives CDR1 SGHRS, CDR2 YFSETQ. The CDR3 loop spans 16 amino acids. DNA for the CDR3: TGCGCCAGCAGCTTGGGAGCGGGGGGGCCTCGAGAGACCCAGTACTTC. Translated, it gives CASSLGAGGPRETQYF.

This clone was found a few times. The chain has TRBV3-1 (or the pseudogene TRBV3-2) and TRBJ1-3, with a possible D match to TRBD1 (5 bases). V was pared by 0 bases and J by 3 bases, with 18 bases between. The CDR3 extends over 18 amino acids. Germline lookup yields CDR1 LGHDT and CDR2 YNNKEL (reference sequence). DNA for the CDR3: TGTGCCAGCAGCCAAGATCCTACCGACAGTCTGGGTGGAAACACCATATATTTT. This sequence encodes CASSQDPTDSLGGNTIYF.

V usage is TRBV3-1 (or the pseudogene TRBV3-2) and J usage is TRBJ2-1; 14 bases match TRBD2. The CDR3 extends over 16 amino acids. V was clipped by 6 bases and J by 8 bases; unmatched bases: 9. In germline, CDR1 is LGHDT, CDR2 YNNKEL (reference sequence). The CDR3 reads CASRSTGTSGGHEQFF. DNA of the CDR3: TGTGCCAGCAGGAGCACCGGGACTAGCGGGGGCCATGAGCAGTTCTTC.

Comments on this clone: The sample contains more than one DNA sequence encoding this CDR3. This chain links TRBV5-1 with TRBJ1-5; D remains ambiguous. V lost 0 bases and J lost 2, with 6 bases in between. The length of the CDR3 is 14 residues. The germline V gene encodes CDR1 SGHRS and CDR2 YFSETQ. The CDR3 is CASSLAPGNQPQHF. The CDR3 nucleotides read TGCGCCAGCAGCTTGGCTCCCGGCAATCAGCCCCAGCATTTT.

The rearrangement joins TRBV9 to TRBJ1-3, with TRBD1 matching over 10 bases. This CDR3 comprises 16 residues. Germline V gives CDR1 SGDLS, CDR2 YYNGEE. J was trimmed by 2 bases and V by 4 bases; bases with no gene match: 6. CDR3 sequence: CASSITGTGAGNTIYF. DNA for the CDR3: TGTGCCAGCAGCATTACCGGGACAGGGGCTGGAAACACCATATATTTT.

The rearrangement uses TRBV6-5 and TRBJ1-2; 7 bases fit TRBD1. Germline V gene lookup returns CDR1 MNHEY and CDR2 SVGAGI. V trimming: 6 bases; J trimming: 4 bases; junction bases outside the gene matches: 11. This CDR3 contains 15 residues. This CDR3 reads CASSTLGTVLYGYTF. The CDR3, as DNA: TGTGCCAGCAGCACCCTAGGGACAGTCCTCTATGGCTACACCTTC.

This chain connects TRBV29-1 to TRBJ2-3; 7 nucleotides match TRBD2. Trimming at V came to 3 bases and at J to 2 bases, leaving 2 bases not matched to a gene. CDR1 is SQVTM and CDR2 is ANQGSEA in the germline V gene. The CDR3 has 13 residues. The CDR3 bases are TGCAGCGTTGACGGGGGGAACACAGATACGCAGTATTTT. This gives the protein CSVDGGNTDTQYF.

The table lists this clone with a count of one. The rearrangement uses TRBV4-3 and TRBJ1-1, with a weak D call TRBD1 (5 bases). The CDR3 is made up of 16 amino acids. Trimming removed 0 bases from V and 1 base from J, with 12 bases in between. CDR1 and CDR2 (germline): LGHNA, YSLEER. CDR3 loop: CASSQEGLRANTEAFF. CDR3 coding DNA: TGCGCCAGCAGCCAAGAAGGTCTCAGGGCGAACACTGAAGCTTTCTTT.

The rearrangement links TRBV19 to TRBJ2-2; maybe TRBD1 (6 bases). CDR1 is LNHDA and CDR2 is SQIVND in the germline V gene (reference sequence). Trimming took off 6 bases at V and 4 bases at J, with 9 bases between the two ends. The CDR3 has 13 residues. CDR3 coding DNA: TGTGCCAGTAGGGGGGCAGGCACCGGGGAGCTGTTTTTT. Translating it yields CASRGAGTGELFF.

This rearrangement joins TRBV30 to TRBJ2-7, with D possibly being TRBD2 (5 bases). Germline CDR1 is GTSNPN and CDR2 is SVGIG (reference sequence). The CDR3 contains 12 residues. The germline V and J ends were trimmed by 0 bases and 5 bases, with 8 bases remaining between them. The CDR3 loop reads CAWSVRAHEQYF. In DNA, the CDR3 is TGTGCCTGGAGTGTGAGGGCACACGAGCAGTACTTC.

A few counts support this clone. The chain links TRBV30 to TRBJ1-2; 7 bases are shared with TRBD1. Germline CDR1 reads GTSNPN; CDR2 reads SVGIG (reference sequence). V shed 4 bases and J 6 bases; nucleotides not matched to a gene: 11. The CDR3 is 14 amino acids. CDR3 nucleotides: TGTGCCTGGAAACTTCAGGGGGGAAGGGATGGCTACACCTTC. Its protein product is CAWKLQGGRDGYTF.

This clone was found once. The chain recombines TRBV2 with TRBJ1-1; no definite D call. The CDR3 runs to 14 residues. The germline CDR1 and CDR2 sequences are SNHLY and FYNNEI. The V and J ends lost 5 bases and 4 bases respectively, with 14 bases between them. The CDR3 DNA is TGTGCCAGCAGTAACGGAGACCACGGCACTGAAGCTTTCTTT. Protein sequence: CASSNGDHGTEAFF.

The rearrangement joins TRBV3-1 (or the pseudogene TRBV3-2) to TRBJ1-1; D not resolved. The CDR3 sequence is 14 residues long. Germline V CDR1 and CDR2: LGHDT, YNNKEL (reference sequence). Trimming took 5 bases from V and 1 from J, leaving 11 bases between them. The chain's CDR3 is CASSARDSNTEAFF. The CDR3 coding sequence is TGTGCCAGCAGCGCGAGGGATTCGAACACTGAAGCTTTCTTT.

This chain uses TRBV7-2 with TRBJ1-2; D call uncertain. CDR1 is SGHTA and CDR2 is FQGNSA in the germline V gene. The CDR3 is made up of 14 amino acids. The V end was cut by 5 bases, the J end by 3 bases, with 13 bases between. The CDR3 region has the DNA TGTGCCAGCAGCCTAGATGGGCGTTACTATGGCTACACCTTC. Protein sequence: CASSLDGRYYGYTF. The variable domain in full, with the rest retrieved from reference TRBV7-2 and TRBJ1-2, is GAGVSQSPSNKVTEKGKDVELRCDPISGHTALYWYRQSLGQGLEFLIYFQGNSAPDKSGLPSDRFSAERTGGSVSTLTIQRTQQEDSAVYLCASSLDGRYYGYTFGSGTRLTVV.